These 17 T cell receptor beta chains were all obtained from the same sample, sequenced in a study of control samples from healthy donors and cancer patients. Sequencing was performed with immunoSEQ multiplex PCR; in TCRdb, only in-frame clones are kept and a portion is missing. The table records some 22,000 clones, around 83% of them present only once. Sequences were obtained from PBMCs. These receptor sequences come from a man aged 60 to 75 with head and neck cancer.

This chain joins TRBV2 and TRBJ2-1; TRBD2 matches at 13 bases. This CDR3 spans 15 amino acids. The V segment lost 6 bases and the J segment 10 bases; nucleotides outside the gene matches: 9. Germline loops: CDR1 SNHLY, CDR2 FYNNEI. The CDR3 sequence is CASSGTSGISGEQFF. The CDR3 DNA reads as TGTGCCAGCAGCGGGACTAGCGGGATTAGCGGGGAGCAGTTCTTC.

The chain couples TRBV29-1 to TRBJ1-1, with 8 bases lining up with TRBD1. Trimming took 4 bases from V and 6 from J; bases not matched to a gene: 16. Germline V gives CDR1 SQVTM, CDR2 ANQGSEA. The CDR3 is 16 amino acids. In DNA, the CDR3 is TGCAGCGTTGGGCCATTAACAGGGGGAGCTTTCGCTGAAGCTTTCTTT. This encodes CSVGPLTGGAFAEAFF.

This clone was seen once. The chain employs TRBV11-2 and TRBJ1-6, with 11 bases lining up with TRBD1. V dropped 5 bases and J dropped 0; count of bases not matched to a gene: 6. CDR3 length: 18 residues. Germline assignment: CDR1 SGHAT and CDR2 FQNNGV. The CDR3 sequence is CASSGRDRGSSYNSPLHF. The CDR3 bases are TGTGCCAGCAGCGGTCGGGACAGGGGGTCCTCCTATAATTCACCCCTCCACTTT.

In nucleotides, the CDR3 is TGTGCCAGCAGCTTAGCGGGCCTGAACGAGCAGTACTTC. It translates to CASSLAGLNEQYF. The rearrangement uses TRBV7-2 and TRBJ2-7; D is ambiguous. The CDR3 length is 13 residues. Germline CDR1 and CDR2: SGHTA and FQGNSA. The V gene lost 0 bases and the J gene lost 5 bases, with 8 bases spanning the gap. Together with reference TRBV7-2 and TRBJ2-7, the CDR3 gives the full variable domain: GAGVSQSPSNKVTEKGKDVELRCDPISGHTALYWYRQSLGQGLEFLIYFQGNSAPDKSGLPSDRFSAERTGGSVSTLTIQRTQQEDSAVYLCASSLAGLNEQYFGPGTRLTVT.

The rearrangement uses TRBV30 and TRBJ1-6; no firm D call. Germline V gene sequence: CDR1 GTSNPN, CDR2 SVGIG (reference sequence). Deletions cut 0 bases from V and 7 bases from J, with 13 bases between. The CDR3 runs 15 residues. In DNA form, the CDR3 reads TGTGCCTGGAGTGTTCTCACGGTGGTAAATTCACCCCTCCACTTT. As protein: CAWSVLTVVNSPLHF.

The rearrangement joins TRBV6-6 to TRBJ1-1, with TRBD1 identical over 7 bases. The CDR3 has 13 residues. Germline-derived CDR1 and CDR2 are MNHNY and SVGAGI (reference sequence). The trim removed 2 bases at V and 4 bases at J, leaving 1 base unmatched. The CDR3 region is CASSYAGGTEAFF. The CDR3 DNA reads as TGTGCCAGCAGTTACGCAGGGGGCACTGAAGCTTTCTTT.

The V and J genes are TRBV5-5 and TRBJ1-2, with D possibly TRBD1 on 5 matching bases. The CDR3 runs 15 residues. Germline CDR1 reads SGHKS; CDR2 reads YYEKEE (reference sequence). V gave up 0 bases and J gave up 4 bases, with 13 bases separating them. The DNA for the CDR3 is TGTGCCAGCAGCTTGGATGGGGGTGCGCGCTATGGCTACACCTTC. Translating gives CASSLDGGARYGYTF.

This clone was recorded once. The gene calls are TRBV18 and TRBJ2-7; 9 bases match TRBD1. The CDR3 consists of 16 residues. Germline V gene lookup returns CDR1 KGHSH and CDR2 LQKENI. Losses at the gene ends were 3 bases for V and 5 bases for J; bases not matched to a gene: 11. The CDR3 nucleotides read TGTGCCAGCTCACCCCCGATGGGACAGGGTGTTGACGAGCAGTACTTC. It translates to CASSPPMGQGVDEQYF.

The genes are TRBV27 and TRBJ1-2; TRBD1 aligns across 7 bases. The trim removed 6 bases at V and 5 bases at J, leaving 3 bases unmatched. Germline V gene lookup returns CDR1 MNHEY and CDR2 SMNVEV (reference sequence). The CDR3 spans 12 residues. The CDR3 sequence: CASRSGGYGYTF. The CDR3 bases are TGTGCCAGCAGGTCAGGGGGATATGGCTACACCTTC.

The genes are TRBV5-1 and TRBJ2-1, with TRBD2 matching 12 bases. The CDR3 has 18 amino acids. Germline V gene sequence: CDR1 SGHRS, CDR2 YFSETQ. The junction had 12 bases not matched to a gene; V was cut back by 4 bases and J by 4 bases. This CDR3 is CASSRTILAGGGYNEQFF. The CDR3 DNA reads as TGCGCCAGCAGCCGTACGATACTAGCGGGAGGCGGATACAATGAGCAGTTCTTC.

The V gene is TRBV6-1, the J gene TRBJ2-3; D may be TRBD1 (6 bases). The CDR3 has 16 amino acids. Per germline, CDR1 MNHNS and CDR2 SASEGT. Trimming stripped 3 bases from V and 3 bases from J, with 16 bases between. CDR3 coding DNA: TGTGCCAGCAGTGACCCACCCGGGACATTAACAGATACGCAGTATTTT. This codes for CASSDPPGTLTDTQYF.

This chain connects TRBV14 to TRBJ2-2; the D is unclear. Germline CDR1 is SGHDN and CDR2 is FVKESK. V lost 2 bases and J 8 bases, leaving 9 bases between the germline ends. The CDR3 length is 13 residues. CDR3 sequence reads: CASSQISYGELFF. The CDR3 DNA reads TGTGCCAGCAGCCAAATATCGTATGGGGAGCTGTTTTTT.

CDR3 nucleotide sequence: TGTGCCATCAGTGGTCAGGCAGGTTATTCACCCCTCCACTTT. It yields the protein CAISGQAGYSPLHF. The chain couples TRBV10-3 to TRBJ1-6; D not certain. The length of the CDR3 is 14 residues. In germline, CDR1 is ENHRY, CDR2 SYGVKD. V was cut by 4 bases and J by 8 bases, with 12 bases left in between.

This sequence joins TRBV15 and TRBJ2-7, with TRBD1 matching 8 bases. Trimming cost V 4 bases and J 3 bases; bases outside gene matches: 2. Germline-derived CDR1 and CDR2 are LNHNV and YYDKDF (reference sequence). This CDR3 has 13 amino acids. Here the CDR3 DNA reads TGTGCCACCAGCATTGACAGGGGCTACGAGCAGTACGTC. Translating it yields CATSIDRGYEQYV.

This rearrangement joins TRBV6-6 to TRBJ2-7; 12 bases are a match to TRBD2. The CDR3 contains 17 residues. Germline V gene sequence: CDR1 MNHNY, CDR2 SVGAGI (reference sequence). Trimming cost V 5 bases and J 1 base; bases outside gene matches: 9. CDR3 bases: TGTGCCAGCAGTCGGACTAGCGGGATTTCCCCTTCCTACGAGCAGTACTTC. Encoded protein: CASSRTSGISPSYEQYF.

This rearrangement joins TRBV12-5 to TRBJ2-5; 7 bases fit TRBD2. Germline trimming cut 9 bases from V and 0 bases from J; bases unmatched to any gene: 10. The CDR3 contains 15 residues. Germline lookup yields CDR1 LGHNT and CDR2 FRNRAP. The CDR3 region has the DNA TGTGCTAGCTCACCGGGACTAACGTACCAAGAGACCCAGTACTTC. It yields the protein CASSPGLTYQETQYF.

V usage is TRBV6-5 and J usage is TRBJ1-5; D ambiguous. Germline values: CDR1 MNHEY, CDR2 SVGAGI. The CDR3 spans 13 residues. V was trimmed by 8 bases and J by 3 bases, leaving 11 bases between them. CDR3 amino acids: CASSLEPNQPQHF. CDR3 sequence (DNA): TGTGCCAGCTCTCTGGAGCCCAATCAGCCCCAGCATTTT.